This T cell receptor (beta chain) was obtained from a study of cytomegalovirus exposure and HLA in healthy donors. Overall study: As an earlier analysis found, about 200 million T cells yielded about 120 million unique TCR beta sequences. Study observations and caveats: An analysis that was carried out later associated approximately 15,000 TCR beta sequences with HLA alleles at 0.05 false discovery rate.

Details on this clone: Its specificity is unknown.

The PCR had 60 Vbeta and 13 Jbeta primers. Measured with immunoSEQ multiplex PCR; TCRdb has only the in-frame clones, and not every one. In all, the sample yields some 70,000 clones. V lost 0 bases and J lost 4; bases outside the gene matches: 14. Germline-derived CDR1 and CDR2 are LGHNA and YSLEER. The CDR3 has 18 residues. Sequenced material: PBMCs. The source is a middle-aged man in good health and CMV-seronegative. The chain couples TRBV4-3 to TRBJ1-2, with 7 bases fitting TRBD1. CDR3 in DNA: TGCGCCAGCAGCCAAGAGCCCTCCTCTACAGGGGCCCTCTATGGCTACACCTTC. Its translation is CASSQEPSSTGALYGYTF.